Detailed here is one T cell receptor (beta chain). This specimen comes from a study of PD-L1 blockade in urothelial cancer. Across the study: Blood analysis took place 3 weeks (second dose) and 6 weeks after treatment start.

CDR1 and CDR2 from the germline V gene are SGHVS and FNYEAQ. The V and J ends lost 2 bases and 1 base respectively, with 18 bases between them. The CDR3 has 17 residues. The time point: pretreatment peripheral blood. The cohort comprised individuals with locally advanced or metastatic urothelial carcinoma. Patient sample counts ranged from 1 to 8, pretreatment and on-treatment. TCRdb keeps only in-frame clones here, not all; method: immunoSEQ multiplex PCR. Of roughly 56,000 clones listed, roughly 84% are singletons. This clonotype originated in a man aged 55 to 70 with urothelial cancer. The sequencing used PBMCs, collected around atezolizumab (anti-PD-L1) treatment. The V gene is TRBV7-6, the J gene TRBJ2-7; possible D gene TRBD2, 5 bases. The CDR3 here is CASSLLQGEGLSYEQYF. The CDR3 DNA is TGTGCCAGCAGCTTACTGCAAGGAGAGGGTCTTTCCTACGAGCAGTACTTC. Complete variable domain (other parts from reference TRBV7-6 and TRBJ2-7): GAGVSQSPRYKVTKRGQDVALRCDPISGHVSLYWYRQALGQGPEFLTYFNYEAQQDKSGLPNDRFSAERPEGSISTLTIQRTEQRDSAMYRCASSLLQGEGLSYEQYFGPGTRLTVT.